This TCR beta chain was captured in a study of blood T cell repertoires in COVID-19. The overall study: COVID-19 samples from acute and convalescent phases originated in the United States, Italy and Spain. Nucleic acid was either cDNA or gDNA, and it came from T cells, B-cell-depleted T cells, or PBMCs.

Some clones are missing from TCRdb's copy, which holds only in-frame ones; the method was immunoSEQ multiplex PCR. The table includes about 27,000 clones, 75% to 85% detected once. Germline CDR1 and CDR2: SGHRS and YFSETQ. The CDR3 is made up of 15 amino acids. Trimming took off 4 bases at V and 3 bases at J, with 16 bases between the two ends. Source material: peripheral blood. This clonotype originated in a man in his 70s with active COVID-19. J is TRBJ2-5 and V is TRBV5-1; possible D gene TRBD1, 6 bases. This chain's CDR3 is CASSLEWTVKETQYF. CDR3 coding DNA: TGCGCCAGCAGCCTGGAATGGACAGTGAAAGAGACCCAGTACTTC.